These T cell receptor beta chains were read from a single sample in a study of regulatory T cells in long-lasting Graves disease. Via MiXCR, TCRdb re-called the multiplex PCR reads, giving one row per CDR3 protein. The sample includes 540,000 or so distinct CDR3 sequences, roughly 13% of them seen just once. Separately, the same data were catalogued under a study of T cells in Graves' hyperthyroidism and ophthalmopathy.

The sample here was peripheral blood mononuclear cells (PBMCs), taken at new diagnosis, from a patient treated with antithyroid drugs. The receptors come from a man aged 30 to 39 with Graves disease. Both conserved end residues are part of each CDR3. The D gene is left open where the match is weak. The size of a clone is reported for some rows only, either as once, few or many, or as a class for expanded clones.

j_gene	d_gene	v_gene	abundance	CDR3aa	CDR3nt
TRBJ1-1	NA	TRBV13	few	CASSPVPGTEAFF	TGTGCCAGCAGCCCGGTCCCAGGCACTGAAGCTTTCTTT
TRBJ2-2	NA	TRBV10-1	many	CASSEYLTGELFF	TGCGCCAGCAGTGAGTACCTGACGGGGGAGCTGTTTTTT
TRBJ2-7	NA	TRBV20-1	many	CSARDLGESEQYF	TGCAGTGCTAGAGATTTGGGGGAAAGCGAGCAGTACTTC
TRBJ2-7	NA	TRBV19	NA	CASSYASNYYEQYF	TGTGCCAGTAGTTATGCTAGTAACTACTACGAGCAGTACTTC
TRBJ2-7	TRBD2	TRBV7-2	NA	CASSSSTSGPPYEQYF	TGTGCCAGCAGCTCGTCGACTAGCGGGCCCCCCTACGAGCAGTACTTC
TRBJ2-1	TRBD2	TRBV11-2	many	CASSAPGGAGQSSYNEQFF	TGTGCCAGCAGCGCCCCCGGGGGGGCGGGCCAGAGCTCCTACAATGAGCAGTTCTTC
TRBJ2-5	NA	TRBV25-1	many	CASSPLGGRRMKETQYF	TGTGCCAGCAGTCCCTTAGGGGGACGACGTATGAAAGAGACCCAGTACTTC
TRBJ2-1	TRBD2	TRBV2	many	CASRPGLARNEQFF	TGTGCCAGCAGGCCGGGACTAGCCCGCAATGAGCAGTTCTTC
TRBJ2-1	TRBD2	TRBV18	many	CASSSRLAGGNEQFF	TGTGCCAGCTCATCTAGACTAGCGGGAGGCAATGAGCAGTTCTTC
TRBJ1-1	NA	TRBV12-3/TRBV12-4	many	CASSLDEGDQTEAFF	TGTGCCAGCAGTTTAGATGAAGGGGATCAGACTGAAGCTTTCTTT
TRBJ1-2	TRBD1	TRBV28	NA	CASSSDRKGRGYTF	TGTGCCAGCAGTTCGGACAGGAAAGGTCGTGGCTACACCTTC
TRBJ1-1	NA	TRBV7-9	many	CASSLASGPEAFF	TGTGCCAGCAGCTTAGCTTCAGGTCCTGAAGCTTTCTTT
TRBJ2-7	NA	TRBV27	many	CASRTDRDYYEQYF	TGTGCCAGCAGAACGGACAGGGACTACTACGAGCAGTACTTC
TRBJ2-5	NA	TRBV20-1	NA	CSASSTQYF	TGCAGTGCAAGTTCCACCCAGTACTTC
TRBJ2-4	NA	TRBV4-1	few	CASSQDESRNIQYF	TGCGCCAGCAGCCAAGATGAGAGTAGGAACATTCAGTACTTC
TRBJ2-7	TRBD2	TRBV7-8	many	CASSVRAGTSGRGTYEQYF	TGTGCCAGCAGCGTACGAGCCGGGACTAGCGGGAGGGGGACCTACGAGCAGTACTTC
TRBJ1-2	TRBD1	TRBV5-1	many	CASSLGDRVKGYTF	TGCGCCAGCAGCTTAGGGGACAGGGTGAAAGGCTACACCTTC
TRBJ2-3	NA	TRBV10-3	many	CAISLTSTDTQYF	TGTGCCATCAGTTTGACTAGCACAGATACGCAGTATTTT
TRBJ2-5	TRBD2	TRBV20-1	few	CSARQLAGVGETQYF	TGCAGTGCCCGTCAACTAGCGGGAGTTGGGGAGACCCAGTACTTC
TRBJ1-2	NA	TRBV11-2	many	CASSFTDSNYGYTF	TGTGCCAGCAGCTTCACCGACTCTAACTATGGCTACACCTTC
TRBJ2-1	NA	TRBV20-1	many	CSAAGQYNEQFF	TGCAGTGCGGCGGGACAGTACAATGAGCAGTTCTTC
TRBJ2-5	NA	TRBV13	many	CASSLVMGSRGETQYF	TGTGCCAGCAGCTTAGTTATGGGGTCGCGAGGGGAGACCCAGTACTTC
TRBJ2-1	NA	TRBV12-3/TRBV12-4	many	CASAGTASGGGMGKSRLEQFF	TGTGCCAGCGCCGGGACAGCCTCGGGTGGCGGGATGGGAAAAAGTAGATTGGAGCAGTTCTTC
TRBJ2-7	NA	TRBV20-1	many	CSAPGIPTYEQYF	TGCAGTGCCCCAGGGATTCCAACATACGAGCAGTACTTC
TRBJ1-3	NA	TRBV10-3	many	CAISESPGHTIYF	TGTGCCATCAGTGAGTCCCCTGGGCACACCATATATTTT
TRBJ1-2	NA	TRBV19	NA	CASSIYPAFSGYTF	TGTGCCAGTAGTATATACCCGGCGTTCAGTGGCTACACCTTC
TRBJ2-3	TRBD2	TRBV20-1	many	CSARGKRGSPDTQYF	TGCAGTGCTAGGGGAAAGCGGGGATCACCAGATACGCAGTATTTT
TRBJ2-7	TRBD2	TRBV4-1	NA	CASSLGTSGRAFEQYF	TGTGCCAGCAGCCTGGGGACTAGCGGGAGGGCCTTCGAGCAGTACTTC
TRBJ1-2	NA	TRBV6-5	many	CASSYGVDSGGYTF	TGTGCCAGCAGTTACGGGGTCGACTCGGGCGGCTACACCTTC
TRBJ2-1	NA	TRBV28	many	CASTSGEGWHEQFF	TGTGCCAGCACCTCGGGAGAGGGCTGGCATGAGCAGTTCTTC
TRBJ1-1	TRBD1	TRBV27	NA	CASGRDRGYTEAFF	TGTGCCAGCGGCCGGGACAGGGGGTATACTGAAGCTTTCTTT
TRBJ2-2	NA	TRBV6-9	NA	CASSYAGLPPTGELFF	TGTGCCAGCAGTTACGCGGGACTTCCCCCCACCGGGGAGCTGTTTTTT